The present TCR beta chain was sequenced within a study of blood T cell repertoires in COVID-19. Turning to the study itself: COVID-19 samples from acute and convalescent phases originated in the United States, Italy and Spain. The analysed material was cDNA or gDNA that came from T cells, B-cell-depleted T cells, or PBMCs.

This clone has just a few counts. Original processing methods: Cell counts per sample came from amplifying reference gene primers. Using immunoSEQ multiplex PCR, the repertoire was profiled, and TCRdb retains in-frame clones only, with some absent. V and J calls and clone size follow that table, whereas D and trimming were derived from the DNA. This table holds 180,000 or so clones, 70% to 90% found once. The germline gives CDR1 SGHDN, CDR2 FVKESK. Trimming took 3 bases from V and 4 from J, leaving 7 bases between them. The CDR3 sequence is 13 residues long. Sequencing was performed on peripheral blood. The source of this sequence is a man in his 60s with acute or convalescent COVID-19. The chain combines TRBV14 with TRBJ1-5; D may be TRBD1 (6 bases). This chain's CDR3 is CASSQQGNQPQHF. CDR3 DNA: TGTGCCAGCAGCCAGCAGGGGAATCAGCCCCAGCATTTT.